These 22 T cell receptor beta chains share one sample of origin, sequenced in a study of T cell responses to AZD1222 COVID-19 vaccine. The table came from immunoSEQ multiplex PCR; TCRdb's copy has only in-frame clones and leaves some out. The sample yields 160,000 or so clones, approximately 90% seen once. The sequenced sample was peripheral blood, obtained on day 0 of MenACWY control vaccination. Receptors were obtained from an adult in good health.

This clone was picked up one time. The chain recombines TRBV7-2 with TRBJ1-5; D gene unclear. Per the germline V gene, CDR1 is SGHTA and CDR2 is FQGNSA. Deletions cut 1 base from V and 9 bases from J, with 10 bases between. This CDR3 spans 13 amino acids. The DNA for the CDR3 is TGTGCCAGCAGCTTAGATATTAACCGGCCCCAGCATTTT. This codes for CASSLDINRPQHF.

This clone was detected once. The chain uses TRBV7-6 and TRBJ2-7; 7 bases map to TRBD1. Germline values: CDR1 SGHVS, CDR2 FNYEAQ. The trim removed 5 bases at V and 5 bases at J, leaving 6 bases unmatched. The CDR3 totals 13 residues. CDR3 residues: CASSPNQGDEQYF. DNA of the CDR3: TGTGCCAGCAGCCCCAACCAGGGGGACGAGCAGTACTTC.

The rearrangement joins TRBV27 to TRBJ2-7, with TRBD1 matching over 10 bases. Germline V gene sequence: CDR1 MNHEY, CDR2 SMNVEV (reference sequence). This CDR3 comprises 14 residues. The J segment lost 3 bases and the V segment lost 4 bases, leaving 3 bases of the junction unmatched. This CDR3 reads CASSSRDRGYEQYF. DNA of the CDR3: TGTGCCAGCAGTTCCCGGGACAGGGGCTACGAGCAGTACTTC.

The J gene is TRBJ2-1, the V gene TRBV7-6; TRBD2 aligns across 11 bases. Per germline, CDR1 SGHVS and CDR2 FNYEAQ. V shed 6 bases, J shed 5 bases, and the junction held 6 bases outside the gene matches. The CDR3 has 15 residues. The CDR3 loop reads CASSFSGRADNEQFF. CDR3 coding DNA: TGTGCCAGCAGTTTTAGCGGGAGGGCCGACAATGAGCAGTTCTTC. Looking up the rest from reference TRBV7-6 and TRBJ2-1 gives the full variable domain: GAGVSQSPRYKVTKRGQDVALRCDPISGHVSLYWYRQALGQGPEFLTYFNYEAQQDKSGLPNDRFSAERPEGSISTLTIQRTEQRDSAMYRCASSFSGRADNEQFFGPGTRLTVL.

The gene calls are TRBV5-1 and TRBJ1-1; tentatively, D is TRBD1 (6 bases). The CDR3 is 13 amino acids. Per germline, CDR1 SGHRS and CDR2 YFSETQ. V was shortened by 7 bases and J by 3 bases, with 13 bases between the two germline ends. The CDR3 spells CASWGPGDTEAFF. Here the CDR3 DNA reads TGCGCCAGCTGGGGGCCGGGGGACACTGAAGCTTTCTTT.

The chain joins TRBV21-1 to TRBJ1-4; the table's TRBD1 call for D was not verified on the DNA. TRBV21-1 has pseudogene status. The CDR3 loop spans 18 amino acids. The CDR3 DNA is TGTGCCAGCACCCGGACAGGGGGGGATGGGGCAACTAATGAAAAACTGTTTTTT. This gives the protein CASTRTGGDGATNEKLFF.

This clone appeared once. This sequence joins TRBV4-3 and TRBJ1-5; D unresolved. CDR3 length: 16 residues. V was shortened by 0 bases and J by 1 base, with 10 bases between the two germline ends. Germline-derived CDR1 and CDR2 are LGHNA and YSLEER. CDR3 protein: CASSQEPLLSNQPQHF. CDR3 DNA: TGCGCCAGCAGCCAAGAACCCCTACTGAGCAATCAGCCCCAGCATTTT.

The J gene is TRBJ2-1, the V gene TRBV6-5, with 7 bases lining up with TRBD2. CDR1 and CDR2 from the germline V gene are MNHEY and SVGAGI. V shed 6 bases and J 7 bases; nucleotides not matched to a gene: 6. The CDR3 consists of 13 residues. CDR3 loop: CASRPGGGNEQFF. CDR3 DNA: TGTGCCAGCAGACCGGGGGGAGGAAATGAGCAGTTCTTC.

This chain uses TRBV3-1 (or the pseudogene TRBV3-2) with TRBJ2-2, with 11 bases lining up with TRBD2. The CDR3 sequence is 16 residues long. Germline CDR1 is LGHDT and CDR2 is YNNKEL (reference sequence). With 7 bases clipped from V and 5 bases from J, the junction kept 9 bases outside the gene matches. The CDR3 here is CASTIAGGMGTGELFF. Written as DNA, the CDR3 is TGTGCCAGCACCATAGCGGGAGGGATGGGGACCGGGGAGCTGTTTTTT.

V and J are TRBV7-6 and TRBJ2-3; D may match TRBD1 or TRBD2 (5 bases each). Trimming took off 6 bases at V and 3 bases at J, with 10 bases between the two ends. The CDR3 sequence is 13 residues long. Germline V gene lookup returns CDR1 SGHVS and CDR2 FNYEAQ. For the CDR3, the DNA is TGTGCCAGCAGGCCGGGGCTGACAGATACGCAGTATTTT. It specifies CASRPGLTDTQYF.

The CDR3, as DNA: TGTGCCATCTCTTCTAGCGGGGACCTGGAGACCCAGTACTTC. Protein sequence: CAISSSGDLETQYF. This chain links TRBV10-3 with TRBJ2-5; 9 nucleotides match TRBD2. With V trimmed by 8 bases and J by 5 bases, 9 bases remained unmatched. Germline V gene sequence: CDR1 ENHRY, CDR2 SYGVKD. This CDR3 has 14 amino acids.

This sequence joins TRBV19 and TRBJ2-1; D assignment may be TRBD1 or TRBD2 (7 bases each). V lost 6 bases and J 3 bases, leaving 15 bases between the germline ends. The CDR3 runs to 15 residues. Germline V lookup: CDR1 LNHDA, CDR2 SQIVND (reference sequence). The CDR3 reads CASSPQGGDYNEQFF. CDR3 bases: TGTGCCAGTAGCCCCCAGGGGGGGGACTACAATGAGCAGTTCTTC.

J is TRBJ2-1 and V is TRBV14; D call uncertain. The length of the CDR3 is 16 residues. V was shortened by 1 base and J by 2 bases, with 12 bases between the two germline ends. Germline CDR1 reads SGHDN; CDR2 reads FVKESK. The CDR3 DNA is TGTGCCAGCAGCCAAGGTCTGGACCCCGCCTACAATGAGCAGTTCTTC. Protein: CASSQGLDPAYNEQFF.

The chain links TRBV6-2 or TRBV6-3 to TRBJ2-1, with D perhaps assigned TRBD1 or TRBD2 (5 bases each). CDR1 and CDR2 from the germline V gene are MNHEY and SVGEGT. Trimming shortened V by 2 bases and J by 0 bases, and 5 bases separated the two germline ends. This CDR3 contains 14 residues. Written as DNA, the CDR3 is TGTGCCAGCAGTTACGGGACCTCCTACAATGAGCAGTTCTTC. Translation: CASSYGTSYNEQFF.

This clone was counted once. The chain couples TRBV5-1 to TRBJ2-1; no definite D call. The V and J ends lost 3 bases and 6 bases respectively, with 4 bases between them. The germline V gene has CDR1 SGHRS and CDR2 YFSETQ. There are 11 residues in the CDR3. CDR3 residues: CASSYSNEQFF. The CDR3 DNA reads as TGCGCCAGCAGCTACAGCAATGAGCAGTTCTTC.

The chain employs TRBV19 and TRBJ2-1; TRBD1 might be the D (5 bases). The germline V gene has CDR1 LNHDA and CDR2 SQIVND (reference sequence). The CDR3 extends over 14 amino acids. V dropped 2 bases and J dropped 10 bases, with 15 bases sitting between them. DNA of the CDR3: TGTGCCAGTAGTATACATTGGGGCGGAGTAGAGCAGTTCTTC. It yields the protein CASSIHWGGVEQFF.

V is TRBV11-2 and J is TRBJ1-2; 7 bases line up with TRBD1. CDR3 length: 15 amino acids. With 5 bases clipped from V and 6 bases from J, the junction kept 12 bases outside the gene matches. CDR1 and CDR2 from the germline V gene are SGHAT and FQNNGV. The CDR3 loop is CASSPSQGPGDGYTF. DNA for the CDR3: TGTGCCAGCAGCCCTTCACAGGGGCCGGGAGATGGCTACACCTTC.

The rearrangement uses TRBV7-9 and TRBJ1-1; no firm D call. This CDR3 has 14 amino acids. V lost 5 bases to trimming and J lost 4 bases, with 14 bases between them. Per germline, CDR1 SEHNR and CDR2 FQNEAQ (reference sequence). CDR3 DNA: TGTGCCAGCAGCCCCGTGAGGTGGGGCACTGAAGCTTTCTTT. This encodes CASSPVRWGTEAFF.

The gene calls are TRBV27 and TRBJ1-1; D might be TRBD1 (5 bases). Germline V gene data show CDR1 as MNHEY and CDR2 as SMNVEV (reference sequence). V shed 3 bases and J shed 1 base, with 9 bases lying between them. This CDR3 has 14 amino acids. CDR3 nucleotide sequence: TGTGCCAGCAGTTTTTTCGGGGCGAACACTGAAGCTTTCTTT. It specifies CASSFFGANTEAFF.

The chain links TRBV12-5 to TRBJ1-1; 7 nucleotides agree with TRBD1. Germline loops: CDR1 LGHNT, CDR2 FRNRAP. The CDR3 totals 14 residues. Trimming removed 5 bases from V and 3 bases from J; junction bases left unmatched: 6. This CDR3 is CASGQQGWDTEAFF. CDR3 sequence (DNA): TGTGCTAGTGGTCAACAGGGGTGGGACACTGAAGCTTTCTTT. Variable domain in full (rest from reference TRBV12-5 and TRBJ1-1): DARVTQTPRHKVTEMGQEVTMRCQPILGHNTVFWYRQTMMQGLELLAYFRNRAPLDDSGMPKDRFSAEMPDATLATLKIQPSEPRDSAVYFCASGQQGWDTEAFFGQGTRLTVV.

The chain carries TRBV4-2 and TRBJ1-5; D may be TRBD1 (5 bases). The CDR3 is made up of 17 amino acids. Germline assignment: CDR1 LGHNA and CDR2 YNFKEQ. V was clipped by 0 bases and J by 0 bases, with 12 bases between them. The CDR3 sequence: CASSQEAGTVSNQPQHF. CDR3 DNA: TGTGCCAGCAGCCAAGAGGCAGGGACCGTTAGCAATCAGCCCCAGCATTTT.

The chain joins TRBV7-9 to TRBJ1-6; TRBD1 agrees at 8 bases. The germline CDR1 and CDR2 sequences are SEHNR and FQNEAQ (reference sequence). V trimming: 5 bases; J trimming: 10 bases; junction bases outside the gene matches: 4. The CDR3 totals 13 residues. The CDR3: CASSEQGGSPLHF. The CDR3 DNA follows: TGTGCCAGCAGCGAACAGGGGGGATCACCCCTCCACTTT.